One and the same sample provided the 4 T cell receptor beta chains below, sequenced in a study of brain T cells in children with intractable seizures. Some clones are missing from TCRdb's copy, which holds only in-frame ones; the method was immunoSEQ multiplex PCR. The table lists 300,000 to 400,000 clones, over 90% of them singletons, with approximately 5% in the top ten. As for time point: blood from clinic visit 5 months post-surgery; TSC patient then seizure free. Sample: peripheral blood, taken 4 to 6 months after surgery. These receptors were obtained from a boy younger than two with tuberous sclerosis and intractable seizures.

The chain links TRBV25-1 to TRBJ1-1, with 8 bases that match TRBD1. This CDR3 has 12 amino acids. V was clipped by 8 bases and J by 5 bases; unmatched bases: 4. The germline gives CDR1 MGHDK, CDR2 SYGVNS. CDR3 region: CASSGGRTEAFF. In DNA form, the CDR3 reads TGTGCCAGCTCAGGGGGCAGGACTGAAGCTTTCTTT.

The chain links TRBV7-9 to TRBJ1-1; possibly TRBD1 for D (5 bases). The germline V gene encodes CDR1 SEHNR and CDR2 FQNEAQ (reference sequence). The V gene lost 4 bases and the J gene lost 11 bases, with 17 bases spanning the gap. The CDR3 consists of 13 residues. CDR3 DNA: TGTGCCAGCAGCTCCGGGTTGGGCCGGGGGGCTTTCTTT. Translating it yields CASSSGLGRGAFF.

The chain is built from TRBV5-1 and TRBJ1-2, with 8 bases lining up with TRBD1. Germline values: CDR1 SGHRS, CDR2 YFSETQ. This CDR3 has 13 residues. The V gene end was trimmed by 4 bases and the J gene end by 6 bases; junction bases not matched to a gene: 5. The CDR3 DNA sequence: TGCGCCAGCAGCGCAGGACAGGGCCATGGCTACACCTTC. Translation gives CASSAGQGHGYTF.

The chain carries TRBV27 and TRBJ2-7; D is possibly TRBD1 (5 bases). This CDR3 comprises 13 residues. V lost 5 bases, J lost 6 bases, and 14 bases lay in between. In germline, CDR1 is MNHEY, CDR2 SMNVEV (reference sequence). This chain's CDR3 is CASSQGSGSEQYF. For the CDR3, the DNA is TGTGCCAGCAGTCAGGGAAGTGGGTCCGAGCAGTACTTC.